This TCR beta chain was captured by sequencing in a study of cytomegalovirus exposure and HLA in healthy donors. Primers included in the PCR were 60 Vbeta and 13 Jbeta primers. Repertoires were generated with immunoSEQ multiplex PCR, while TCRdb's copy carries only in-frame clones and drops some. The sample has 85,000 to 130,000 clones; less than 85% are singletons. The CDR3 sequence is 17 residues long. Germline lookup yields CDR1 MDHEN and CDR2 SYDVKM. The V end was cut by 6 bases, the J end by 1 base, with 21 bases between. The rearrangement uses TRBV28 and TRBJ1-2; a possible D gene is TRBD1 (5 bases). The specimen was PBMCs. The receptor was derived from a woman between 18 and 29 years old in good health and CMV-seropositive. The DNA of the CDR3 is TGTGCCAGCAGGCGGCCGGCCGGGACTGGGTATAACTATGGCTACACCTTC. Translation gives CASRRPAGTGYNYGYTF.